The 19 T cell receptor beta chains reported below all come from one sample, sequenced in a study of vaccination effects on CD4 cells after COVID-19 (dated by TCRdb to the early 2020s). These receptors lack a known antigen. Receptors were amplified or captured by the immunoSEQ multiplex PCR assay. TCRdb carries this immuneACCESS record with in-frame sequences only. Its versions omit some clonotypes, under half of them owing to an unresolved V gene in the studies checked, with the rest unexplained. The sample table holds approximately 37,000 clones, of which about 62% were seen once. Of the sample, 7.7% falls within the top ten clones. After around eleven days of culture, CD4+ T cells were isolated with the EasySep CD4+ T cell isolation kit. Each participant got two doses of an mRNA SARS-CoV-2 vaccine, either BNT162b2 or mRNA-1273. Sequencing used CD4+ T cells from PBMCs cultured without peptide, obtained after COVID-19 vaccination. These TCRs come from a human donor who received a COVID-19 vaccine.

The chain employs TRBV20-1 and TRBJ2-7; 8 bases agree with TRBD2. J gave up 0 bases and V 3 bases, and 4 bases lay outside the gene matches. The CDR3 is made up of 14 amino acids. Germline loops: CDR1 DFQATT, CDR2 SNEGSKA (reference sequence). The CDR3 DNA follows: TGCAGTGCTAGTCCGGGGGGGAGCTCCTACGAGCAGTACTTC. It yields the protein CSASPGGSSYEQYF.

The rearrangement links TRBV4-2 to TRBJ1-4, with D uncertain. CDR1 LGHNA and CDR2 YNFKEQ come from the germline V gene. V lost 1 base and J 4 bases, leaving 13 bases between the germline ends. This CDR3 region has 16 residues. The CDR3 protein is CASSQATGGRNEKLFF. CDR3 coding DNA: TGTGCCAGCAGCCAAGCAACCGGAGGGCGTAATGAAAAACTGTTTTTT.

The chain uses TRBV18 and TRBJ2-3, with D tentatively TRBD2 (6 bases). Deletions cut 2 bases from V and 3 bases from J, with 15 bases between. CDR1 KGHSH and CDR2 LQKENI come from the germline V gene. This CDR3 comprises 16 residues. CDR3 amino acids: CASSPSPGGETDTQYF. Here the CDR3 DNA reads TGTGCCAGCTCACCATCCCCCGGAGGGGAGACAGATACGCAGTATTTT.

The chain combines TRBV19 with TRBJ1-2; 11 bases map to TRBD1. Per germline, CDR1 LNHDA and CDR2 SQIVND (reference sequence). J gave up 5 bases and V 6 bases, and 5 bases lay outside the gene matches. CDR3 size: 14 residues. CDR3 DNA sequence: TGTGCCAGTAGGAAGGACAGGGGGCAGTATGGCTACACCTTC. This codes for CASRKDRGQYGYTF.

This clone came up a few times. The chain couples TRBV18 to TRBJ1-6; tentative D call: TRBD1 (5 bases). The CDR3 spans 15 residues. CDR1 and CDR2 (germline): KGHSH, LQKENI. V lost 3 bases and J lost 10, with 16 bases in between. The CDR3 region has the DNA TGTGCCAGCTCACCCAATCCCCCAGGGTCCTCACCCCTCCACTTT. Its translation: CASSPNPPGSSPLHF.

This clone appeared a few times. The CDR3 DNA reads TGTGCCAGCAGCCCTGGGGGACTCACTGAAGCTTTCTTT. Residues: CASSPGGLTEAFF. The genes are TRBV3-1 (or the pseudogene TRBV3-2) and TRBJ1-1; a possible D gene is TRBD1 (5 bases). CDR3 length: 13 amino acids. Trimming pared 4 bases from V and 4 bases from J, leaving 10 bases between. CDR1 and CDR2 from the germline V gene are LGHDT and YNNKEL (reference sequence).

This clone has just a few counts. The rearrangement uses TRBV5-1 and TRBJ1-3; D gene uncertain. Germline CDR1 reads SGHRS; CDR2 reads YFSETQ. The CDR3 sequence is 15 residues long. The ends were cut back, 0 bases at V and 4 bases at J, with 11 bases in the middle. The CDR3: CASSLGQLPGNTIYF. CDR3 nucleotide sequence: TGCGCCAGCAGCTTGGGGCAGCTCCCGGGAAACACCATATATTTT.

The rearrangement uses TRBV6-5 and TRBJ2-1, with D unclear. V lost 1 base, J lost 8 bases, and 3 bases lay in between. The CDR3 sequence is 11 residues long. From germline, CDR1 is MNHEY and CDR2 SVGAGI. The CDR3 here is CASSYLYEQFF. Written as DNA, the CDR3 is TGTGCCAGCAGTTACTTATATGAGCAGTTCTTC.

The chain combines TRBV7-2 with TRBJ1-1; D not certain. V was pared by 6 bases and J by 1 base, with 9 bases between. Germline-derived CDR1 and CDR2 are SGHTA and FQGNSA. This CDR3 contains 13 residues. CDR3 in DNA: TGTGCCAGCAGTTCAGACGGGAACACTGAAGCTTTCTTT. This translates into CASSSDGNTEAFF.

The J gene is TRBJ1-4, the V gene TRBV29-1; no clear D. The CDR3 is 10 amino acids. V was clipped by 3 bases and J by 17 bases, with 13 bases between them. The V gene's germline CDR1 is SQVTM and CDR2 ANQGSEA. CDR3 in amino acids: CSVEAGMVFF. In nucleotides, the CDR3 is TGCAGCGTTGAGGCAGGCATGGTTTTTTTT.

This chain joins TRBV7-9 and TRBJ2-5; 8 bases align to TRBD1. The CDR3 is made up of 12 amino acids. The V segment lost 8 bases and the J segment 3 bases; nucleotides outside the gene matches: 2. The V gene's germline CDR1 is SEHNR and CDR2 FQNEAQ (reference sequence). CDR3 DNA sequence: TGTGCCAGCGCGGACAGGGAAGAGACCCAGTACTTC. This translates into CASADREETQYF.

The CDR3 region has the DNA TGTGCCACCAGTGATTTTTGGGACAATTCTTCTGGAAACACCATATATTTT. It encodes CATSDFWDNSSGNTIYF. V is TRBV24-1 and J is TRBJ1-3; D perhaps matches TRBD1 (6 bases). V was cut by 1 base and J by 1 base, with 13 bases left in between. CDR3 length: 17 amino acids. Germline-derived CDR1 and CDR2 are KGHDR and SFDVKD.

The rearrangement uses TRBV5-6 and TRBJ2-7, with 9 bases lining up with TRBD1. Losses at the gene ends were 6 bases for V and 1 base for J; bases not matched to a gene: 8. The V gene's germline CDR1 is SGHDT and CDR2 YYEEEE. This CDR3 spans 15 amino acids. CDR3: CASTMRGTGSYEQYF. The CDR3 coding sequence is TGTGCCAGCACCATGAGGGGGACAGGGTCCTACGAGCAGTACTTC.

In its sample, this clone was seen a few times. This chain joins TRBV20-1 and TRBJ1-2; unclear D gene. Looked up from germline, CDR1 is DFQATT and CDR2 is SNEGSKA (reference sequence). The CDR3 spans 11 residues. For the CDR3, the DNA is TGCAGCCCTCGGGGATCCTACGGCTACACCTTC. Amino acids: CSPRGSYGYTF.

The chain combines TRBV19 with TRBJ1-3, with TRBD1 as a possible D gene (5 bases). The CDR3 extends over 17 amino acids. The germline gives CDR1 LNHDA, CDR2 SQIVND (reference sequence). V lost 8 bases, J lost 0 bases, and 20 bases lay in between. The CDR3 DNA is TGTGCCAGTCCGACTCCACGGGGCTCTTACTCTGGAAACACCATATATTTT. This codes for CASPTPRGSYSGNTIYF.

The rearrangement uses TRBV3-1 (or the pseudogene TRBV3-2) and TRBJ2-1; maybe TRBD2 (6 bases). Deletions cut 3 bases from V and 4 bases from J, with 7 bases between. Germline values: CDR1 LGHDT, CDR2 YNNKEL (reference sequence). The length of the CDR3 is 13 residues. CDR3 sequence (DNA): TGTGCCAGCAGCCAGGGACTGTACAATGAGCAGTTCTTC. It is translated as CASSQGLYNEQFF.

This clone occurred a few times. The chain couples TRBV5-1 to TRBJ2-7; the D is unclear. The CDR3 totals 14 residues. The germline V gene encodes CDR1 SGHRS and CDR2 YFSETQ. V was shortened by 4 bases and J by 4 bases, with 15 bases between the two germline ends. CDR3 sequence: CASSGPYPHYEQYF. The CDR3 DNA follows: TGCGCCAGCAGCGGTCCCTACCCGCATTACGAGCAGTACTTC.

The J gene is TRBJ2-3, the V gene TRBV5-1; 9 bases agree with TRBD2. Germline CDR1 is SGHRS and CDR2 is YFSETQ. This CDR3 contains 16 residues. J was trimmed by 4 bases and V by 4 bases; bases with no gene match: 10. Here the CDR3 reads CASSVISGGNADTQYF. The CDR3 DNA reads TGCGCCAGCAGCGTGATTAGCGGGGGTAACGCAGATACGCAGTATTTT.

In the case of this clone: This sample also contains other DNA sequences that code for the same CDR3. The rearrangement uses TRBV2 and TRBJ1-5; perhaps TRBD1 as D (5 bases). The germline V gene encodes CDR1 SNHLY and CDR2 FYNNEI. CDR3 length: 14 residues. V shed 6 bases and J shed 0 bases, with 9 bases lying between them. The DNA for the CDR3 is TGTGCCAGCAGAGGGACCTATAGCAATCAGCCCCAGCATTTT. Translating it yields CASRGTYSNQPQHF. Variable domain in full (rest from reference TRBV2 and TRBJ1-5): EPEVTQTPSHQVTQMGQEVILRCVPISNHLYFYWYRQILGQKVEFLVSFYNNEISEKSEIFDDQFSVERPDGSNFTLKIRSTKLEDSAMYFCASRGTYSNQPQHFGDGTRLSIL.